The clone carrying this T cell receptor beta chain was detected ten times or more. Trimming took off 0 bases at V and 4 bases at J, with 19 bases between the two ends. The V gene's germline CDR1 is LGHNA and CDR2 YSLEER. This CDR3 comprises 18 residues. The sorting of naive CD8 T cells used the CD8+CD4-CCR7+CD45RA+ phenotype. This sample is drawn from a study of molecular identifiers for immune sequencing clone quantification. Bulk libraries came from a prior protocol with listed TCR primers. TCRdb recomputed calls from the PCR reads with MiXCR, one row per CDR3 protein. The data show approximately 630,000 distinct CDR3 sequences, with about 25% seen just once and about 0.78% held by the top ten.

The chain joins TRBV4-3 to TRBJ2-1, with D possibly matching TRBD2 (5 bases). Sequenced sample: naive CD8+ T cells from blood, with Jurkat cell RNA spiked in. The subset is: FACS-sorted CD8+CD4-CCR7+CD45RA+ naive T cells. This sequence originates from a human donor in good health. Some libraries in this study had Jurkat cell RNA spiked in. Written as DNA, the CDR3 is TGCGCCAGCAGCCAAGAAGGAGGTCCAGGAGCGCGGTACAATGAGCAGTTCTTC. It is translated as CASSQEGGPGARYNEQFF.